The sequence of this TCR beta chain was determined in a study of Graves' ophthalmopathy and Graves' hyperthyroidism (dated by TCRdb to 2017 to 2018). General notes on the study: A patient counted as having stable hyperthyroidism if there was no progression to ophthalmopathy within 18 months of follow-up. An independent validation cohort was composed of approximately 19 hyperthyroidism patients and around 16 patients who later progressed from hyperthyroidism to ophthalmopathy. In total, over 130 blood samples were TCR-sequenced: approximately 40 ophthalmopathy, roughly 77 hyperthyroidism and some 17 hyperthyroidism-to-ophthalmopathy patients. To explore V-J signatures that separate ophthalmopathy from hyperthyroidism, a discovery set of about 98 patients was enrolled, consisting of 40 to 45 with ophthalmopathy and some 56 with stable hyperthyroidism. After sampling, hyperthyroidism patients received methimazole starting at 30 mg daily, and ophthalmopathy patients received high-dose intravenous methylprednisolone. The study used TCR beta repertoire signatures to distinguish Graves' ophthalmopathy from Graves' hyperthyroidism and to predict progression to ophthalmopathy. In five to seven hyperthyroidism patients, T-cell repertoires of thyroid tissue and blood were compared. Overall results and qualifications from the work: Among expanded thyroid clonotypes with frequency above 0.001, most also showed up in blood, which suggests that blood repertoires may reflect the thyroid immune response. Sample size was not statistically predetermined, and group allocation was not concealed from the investigators. The 13-signature model separated ophthalmopathy from stable hyperthyroidism with 85% to 90% sensitivity and roughly 84% specificity in cross-validation, and 80%/75% in the test set. In validation, the model predicted ophthalmopathy progression with 55% to 71% sensitivity and 72.22% specificity; some 13 predicted patients were CT-confirmed with GO in a median of approximately 6.5 months.

Hyperthyroidism patients were newly diagnosed, with disease duration under 2 months, and aged 18 to 65 years. Patients were excluded if they had other autoimmune diseases, uncontrolled infections, pregnancy or lactation. Clinical symptoms, serum thyroxine, TRAb, thyroid ultrasound and orbital computed tomography were used for diagnosis. Trizol reagent was used to extract the total RNA, and its quality was then checked on an Agilent 2100 Bioanalyzer. This clonotype came up many times. It has no known antigen specificity. The record has no base qualities; no much larger clone is one base away. For repertoire sequencing, the TCR beta CDR3 regions were amplified from RNA transcripts. A first-round RT-PCR used HTBI primers with the Qiagen OneStep RT-PCR kit, followed by a second-round multiplex PCR, size selection and purification. Libraries were sequenced paired-end with 100 bp reads on an Illumina HiSeq2000. The study's processing was this. SOAPnuke was used for read processing, and reads with adapters, uncalled bases, a mean Phred below 15, or no exact constant-primer or identifier match were discarded. High-quality paired reads were merged with COPE v1.2.5. Clonotypes were defined as unique nucleotide sequences and were aligned to IMGT TRB V, D and J references using MiTCR v1.1. Only V-J combinations with frequency above 0.0001 were analysed, covering more than 99% of repertoires. A TCR clonal expansion and chaos score per V-J combination was defined as the ratio of F50 clonal expansion to chaos observed in the TCRdist matrix. Welch's t-statistics and random forest were used to reduce features to about a dozen V-J combinations, which were fed into a naive Bayes classifier. The Morisita-Horn index was used to measure how similar the thyroid and blood repertoires were. Using fastp at Q25 and MiXCR, TCRdb reprocessed the public reads and kept productive beta chains. Each CDR3 protein appears once, grouped with its most common genes and DNA. The V and J calls and clone size are TCRdb's, not the authors'. The sample yields around 1,200,000 distinct CDR3 sequences; about 38% were counted once. The ten largest clones take up over 8.5% of the sample.

Looking up the germline V gene yields CDR1 SGHVS and CDR2 FQNEAQ. Taken from cysteine to phenylalanine, the CDR3 has 13 residues. The CDR3 DNA has 39 bases and is translated from base 1. A distance of 10 bases separates the germline ends of V and J, which lose 4 bases and 4 bases respectively. Recombination joined TRBV7-8 with TRBJ1-2; the D gene identity is not certain. The material sequenced was peripheral blood or thyroid tissue (not recorded which). The sequence derives from an adult man with Graves' hyperthyroidism. The nucleotide sequence reads TGTGCCAGCAGCTACCCGGGCGGCTATGGCTACACCTTC. It translates to CASSYPGGYGYTF. This CDR3, with the reference TRBV7-8 and TRBJ1-2 proteins standing in past its ends, gives the full variable domain GAGVSQSPRYKVAKRGQDVALRCDPISGHVSLFWYQQALGQGPEFLTYFQNEAQLDKSGLPSDRFFAERPEGSVSTLKIQRTQQEDSAVYLCASSYPGGYGYTFGSGTRLTVV.